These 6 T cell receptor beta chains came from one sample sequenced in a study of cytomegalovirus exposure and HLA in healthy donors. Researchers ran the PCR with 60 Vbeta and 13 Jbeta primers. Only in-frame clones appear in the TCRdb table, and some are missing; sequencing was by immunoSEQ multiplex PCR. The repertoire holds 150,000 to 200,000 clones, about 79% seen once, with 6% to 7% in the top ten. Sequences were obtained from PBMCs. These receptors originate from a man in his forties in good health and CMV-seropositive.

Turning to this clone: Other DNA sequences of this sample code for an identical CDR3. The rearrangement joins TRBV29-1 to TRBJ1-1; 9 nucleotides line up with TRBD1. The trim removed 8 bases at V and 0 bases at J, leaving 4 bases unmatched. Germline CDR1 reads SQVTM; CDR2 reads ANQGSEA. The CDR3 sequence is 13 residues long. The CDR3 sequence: CSHGQGMNTEAFF. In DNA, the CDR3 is TGCAGCCACGGACAGGGGATGAACACTGAAGCTTTCTTT.

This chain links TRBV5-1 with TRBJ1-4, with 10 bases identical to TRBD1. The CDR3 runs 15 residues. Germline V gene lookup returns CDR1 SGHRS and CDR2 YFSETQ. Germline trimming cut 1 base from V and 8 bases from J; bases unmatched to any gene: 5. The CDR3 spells CASSLIGTGEEKLFF. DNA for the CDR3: TGCGCCAGCAGCTTGATCGGGACAGGGGAGGAAAAACTGTTTTTT.

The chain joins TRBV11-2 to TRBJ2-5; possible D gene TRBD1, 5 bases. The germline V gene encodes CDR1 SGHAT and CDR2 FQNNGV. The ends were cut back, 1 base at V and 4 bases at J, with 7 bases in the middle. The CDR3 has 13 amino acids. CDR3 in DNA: TGTGCCAGCAGCTTAGTCAGGGCAGAGACCCAGTACTTC. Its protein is CASSLVRAETQYF.

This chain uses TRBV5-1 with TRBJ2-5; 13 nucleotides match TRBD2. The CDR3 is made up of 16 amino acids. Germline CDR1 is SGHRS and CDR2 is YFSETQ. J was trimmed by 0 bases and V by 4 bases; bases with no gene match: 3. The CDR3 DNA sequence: TGCGCCAGCAGCCCGGGGACTAGCGGGGACCAAGAGACCCAGTACTTC. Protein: CASSPGTSGDQETQYF.

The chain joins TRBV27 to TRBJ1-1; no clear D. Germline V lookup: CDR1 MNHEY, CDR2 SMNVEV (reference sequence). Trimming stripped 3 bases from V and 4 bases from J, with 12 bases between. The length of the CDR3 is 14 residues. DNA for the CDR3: TGTGCCAGCAGTTTTTCAACCTCCGGCACTGAAGCTTTCTTT. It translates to CASSFSTSGTEAFF.

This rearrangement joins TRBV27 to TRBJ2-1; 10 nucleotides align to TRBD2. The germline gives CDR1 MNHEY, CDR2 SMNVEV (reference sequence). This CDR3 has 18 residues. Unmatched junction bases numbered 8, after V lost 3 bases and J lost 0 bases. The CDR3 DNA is TGTGCCAGCAGTTTGCGGACTAGCGGATTCTACTCCTACAATGAGCAGTTCTTC. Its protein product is CASSLRTSGFYSYNEQFF.